The subject of this entry is one T cell receptor beta chain. The data stem from a study of control samples from healthy donors and cancer patients. V lost 1 base, J lost 8 bases, and 15 bases lay in between. The CDR3 covers 15 residues. The germline V gene encodes CDR1 SGHDT and CDR2 YYEEEE. Using immunoSEQ multiplex PCR, the repertoire was profiled, and TCRdb retains in-frame clones only, with some absent. The sample lists 150,000 to 200,000 clones; approximately 86% were seen once. The chain carries TRBV5-6 and TRBJ1-4, with D possibly being TRBD1 (5 bases). The TCR was taken from a woman aged 25 to 39 in good health. Sample: blood. This chain's CDR3 is CASSLSGRVVEKLFF. For the CDR3, the DNA is TGTGCCAGCAGCTTGAGCGGCAGGGTTGTGGAAAAACTGTTTTTT.